The 3 T cell receptor beta chains reported below all come from one sample, sequenced in a study of T cell responses to AZD1222 COVID-19 vaccine. The table came from immunoSEQ multiplex PCR; TCRdb's copy has only in-frame clones and leaves some out. The sample holds more than 75,000 clones, less than 95% seen once. The sequencing used peripheral blood, collected 28 days after the second AZD1222 dose. The receptors come from an adult who received the AZD1222 COVID-19 vaccine.

The chain is built from TRBV6-4 and TRBJ2-1; TRBD2 matches 10 bases. Trimming took 1 base from V and 8 from J; bases not matched to a gene: 8. This CDR3 contains 16 residues. Germline V gene sequence: CDR1 MRHNA, CDR2 SNTAGT. The CDR3 loop is CASSDLSGGAADEQFF. The CDR3 nucleotides are TGTGCCAGCAGTGACTTGAGCGGGGGGGCCGCAGATGAGCAGTTCTTC.

V usage is TRBV29-1 and J usage is TRBJ2-1, with D hard to call. This CDR3 comprises 13 residues. Germline V gives CDR1 SQVTM, CDR2 ANQGSEA. Trimming removed 8 bases from V and 0 bases from J, with 11 bases in between. The CDR3 coding sequence is TGCAGCTTCCGGACCTACTCCTACAATGAGCAGTTCTTC. Translation: CSFRTYSYNEQFF.

This rearrangement joins TRBV2 to TRBJ2-2, with 15 nucleotides matching TRBD2. Germline-derived CDR1 and CDR2 are SNHLY and FYNNEI. This CDR3 spans 17 amino acids. Trimming at V came to 5 bases and at J to 4 bases, leaving 5 bases not matched to a gene. The DNA of the CDR3 is TGTGCCAGCAGTCCGGGACTAGCGGGGGGAAGCACCGGGGAGCTGTTTTTT. Its protein product is CASSPGLAGGSTGELFF.